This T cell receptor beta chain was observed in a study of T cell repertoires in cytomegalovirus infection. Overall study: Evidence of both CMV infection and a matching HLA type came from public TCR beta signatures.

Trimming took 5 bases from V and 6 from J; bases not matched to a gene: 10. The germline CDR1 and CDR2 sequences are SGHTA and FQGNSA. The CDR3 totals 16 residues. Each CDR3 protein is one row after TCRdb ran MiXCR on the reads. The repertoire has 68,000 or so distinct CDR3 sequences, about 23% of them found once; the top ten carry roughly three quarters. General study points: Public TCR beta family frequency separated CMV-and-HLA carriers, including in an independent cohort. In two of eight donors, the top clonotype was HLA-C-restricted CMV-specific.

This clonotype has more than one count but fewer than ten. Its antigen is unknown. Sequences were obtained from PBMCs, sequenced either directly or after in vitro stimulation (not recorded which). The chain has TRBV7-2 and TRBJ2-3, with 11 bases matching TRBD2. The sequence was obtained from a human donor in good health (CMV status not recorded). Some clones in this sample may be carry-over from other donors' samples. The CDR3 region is CASSPSRTSGYDTQYF. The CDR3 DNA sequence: TGTGCCAGCAGCCCAAGTAGGACTAGCGGGTATGATACGCAGTATTTT.